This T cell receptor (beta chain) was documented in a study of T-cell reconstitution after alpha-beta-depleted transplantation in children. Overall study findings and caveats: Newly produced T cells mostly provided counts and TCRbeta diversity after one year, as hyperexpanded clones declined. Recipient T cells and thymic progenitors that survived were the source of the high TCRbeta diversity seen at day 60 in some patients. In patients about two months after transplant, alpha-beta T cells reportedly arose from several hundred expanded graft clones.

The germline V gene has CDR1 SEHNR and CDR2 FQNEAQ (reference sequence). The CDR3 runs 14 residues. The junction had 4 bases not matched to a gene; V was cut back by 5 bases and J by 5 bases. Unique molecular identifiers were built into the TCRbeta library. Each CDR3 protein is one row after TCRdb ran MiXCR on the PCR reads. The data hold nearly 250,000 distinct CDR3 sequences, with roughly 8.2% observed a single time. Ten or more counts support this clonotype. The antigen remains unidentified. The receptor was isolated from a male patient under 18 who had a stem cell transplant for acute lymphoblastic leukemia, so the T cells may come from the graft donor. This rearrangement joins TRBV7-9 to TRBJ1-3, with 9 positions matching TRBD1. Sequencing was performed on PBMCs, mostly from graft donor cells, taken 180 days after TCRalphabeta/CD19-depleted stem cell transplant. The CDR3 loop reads CASSQGQGRNTIYF. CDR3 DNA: TGTGCCAGCAGCCAGGGACAGGGCAGAAACACCATATATTTT.